These 21 T cell receptor beta chains were sequenced from one sample in a study of blood T cell repertoires in COVID-19. Measured with immunoSEQ multiplex PCR; TCRdb has only the in-frame clones, and not every one. The sample shows about 140,000 clones, 70% to 80% of them seen only once. The sample taken for sequencing was peripheral blood. The receptors originated from a man in his fifties with acute or convalescent COVID-19.

The chain has TRBV5-1 and TRBJ1-3; no clear D gene. In germline, CDR1 is SGHRS, CDR2 YFSETQ. V was clipped by 0 bases and J by 2 bases, with 12 bases between them. This CDR3 has 16 amino acids. The CDR3 loop is CASSLEGGLAGNTIYF. CDR3 nucleotide sequence: TGCGCCAGCAGCTTGGAGGGAGGGCTGGCTGGAAACACCATATATTTT.

The chain uses TRBV6-1 and TRBJ1-1; D remains ambiguous. Germline V gives CDR1 MNHNS, CDR2 SASEGT. V dropped 3 bases and J dropped 0 bases, with 5 bases sitting between them. This CDR3 is built from 13 residues. The CDR3 DNA reads as TGTGCCAGCAGTGACACACTGAACACTGAAGCTTTCTTT. Protein sequence: CASSDTLNTEAFF.

The chain employs TRBV3-1 (or the pseudogene TRBV3-2) and TRBJ2-7; 8 bases are shared with TRBD2. The V gene end was trimmed by 4 bases and the J gene end by 6 bases; junction bases not matched to a gene: 5. Germline values: CDR1 LGHDT, CDR2 YNNKEL (reference sequence). This CDR3 comprises 13 residues. CDR3 loop: CASSRTSGTEQYV. CDR3 DNA sequence: TGTGCCAGCAGCCGAACTAGCGGTACCGAGCAGTACGTC.

As to this clone: Other nucleotide sequences from this sample produce the same CDR3. The CDR3 reads CASSAGLGGTQYF. In nucleotides, the CDR3 is TGTGCCAGCAGTGCGGGCCTCGGGGGTACGCAGTATTTT. J is TRBJ2-3 and V is TRBV6-4; D possibly corresponds to TRBD2 (6 bases). The CDR3 totals 13 residues. The germline V gene encodes CDR1 MRHNA and CDR2 SNTAGT. V gave up 4 bases and J gave up 8 bases, with 13 bases separating them.

This chain uses TRBV5-1 with TRBJ2-5; tentatively, D is TRBD1 (5 bases). Looked up from germline, CDR1 is SGHRS and CDR2 is YFSETQ. This CDR3 contains 15 residues. Trimming stripped 4 bases from V and 0 bases from J, with 13 bases between. The CDR3 is CASSPSPGNQETQYF. The CDR3 DNA follows: TGCGCCAGCAGCCCCAGCCCAGGGAACCAAGAGACCCAGTACTTC.

V gene TRBV14 combines with J gene TRBJ1-2, with D unclear. The CDR3 is 12 amino acids. CDR1 is SGHDN, CDR2 FVKESK, per germline. V dropped 5 bases and J dropped 4 bases, with 8 bases sitting between them. The CDR3 DNA reads as TGTGCCAGCAGCACAGACACCTATGGCTACACCTTC. Translated: CASSTDTYGYTF.

J is TRBJ1-5 and V is TRBV7-8; 7 bases fit TRBD1. This CDR3 is 17 amino acids long. CDR1 and CDR2 (germline): SGHVS, FQNEAQ. V was clipped by 0 bases and J by 0 bases; unmatched bases: 5. The CDR3 DNA sequence: TGTGCCAGCAGCTTAGCCACAGGGGATTATAGCAATCAGCCCCAGCATTTT. It is translated as CASSLATGDYSNQPQHF.

The genes are TRBV6-1 and TRBJ2-1; TRBD2 aligns across 10 bases. J gave up 6 bases and V 0 bases, and 2 bases lay outside the gene matches. Germline V gives CDR1 MNHNS, CDR2 SASEGT. The CDR3 extends over 15 amino acids. CDR3 sequence: CASSEASGGFNEQFF. The CDR3 bases are TGTGCCAGCAGTGAAGCTAGCGGGGGGTTCAATGAGCAGTTCTTC.

The rearrangement links TRBV15 to TRBJ1-5; TRBD1 matches 8 bases. Germline-derived CDR1 and CDR2 are LNHNV and YYDKDF (reference sequence). V lost 3 bases, J lost 2 bases, and 6 bases stayed unmatched. This CDR3 has 16 residues. CDR3 sequence: CATSSDQGARNQPQHF. CDR3 nucleotides: TGTGCCACCAGCAGCGACCAGGGGGCTCGCAATCAGCCCCAGCATTTT.

This chain connects TRBV14 to TRBJ2-1; perhaps TRBD1 as D (5 bases). The CDR3 spans 16 residues. V dropped 0 bases and J dropped 10 bases, with 19 bases sitting between them. Germline V CDR1 and CDR2: SGHDN, FVKESK. CDR3 sequence reads: CASSQDIQGRAKEQFF. The CDR3 DNA sequence: TGTGCCAGCAGCCAAGATATCCAGGGCCGGGCCAAGGAGCAGTTCTTC.

The chain joins TRBV28 to TRBJ1-1; 8 positions match TRBD1. There are 16 residues in the CDR3. Germline trimming cut 6 bases from V and 5 bases from J; bases unmatched to any gene: 14. Germline V gene lookup returns CDR1 MDHEN and CDR2 SYDVKM. The CDR3 spells CASSFGQGSGSTEAFF. In DNA form, the CDR3 reads TGTGCCAGCAGCTTCGGACAGGGAAGTGGGAGTACTGAAGCTTTCTTT. The full variable domain, in which reference TRBV28 and TRBJ1-1 provide the parts outside the CDR3, is DVKVTQSSRYLVKRTGEKVFLECVQDMDHENMFWYRQDPGLGLRLIYFSYDVKMKEKGDIPEGYSVSREKKERFSLILESASTNQTSMYLCASSFGQGSGSTEAFFGQGTRLTVV.

This chain joins TRBV28 and TRBJ2-3; TRBD1 agrees at 7 bases. The V and J ends lost 5 bases and 4 bases, in that order; junction bases with no gene match: 3. The CDR3 contains 13 residues. Looked up from germline, CDR1 is MDHEN and CDR2 is SYDVKM. This chain's CDR3 is CASSPQGPDTQYF. In DNA form, the CDR3 reads TGTGCCAGCAGTCCACAGGGGCCAGATACGCAGTATTTT.

This chain connects TRBV10-1 to TRBJ1-3; weak D call: TRBD1 (5 bases). Trimming took off 6 bases at V and 8 bases at J, with 11 bases between the two ends. This CDR3 has 12 amino acids. Germline assignment: CDR1 WNHNN and CDR2 SYGVQD (reference sequence). The CDR3: CASSDSEDTIYF. CDR3 DNA: TGCGCCAGCAGCGACAGTGAGGACACCATATATTTT.

J is TRBJ2-1 and V is TRBV2, with TRBD2 as a possible D gene (6 bases). Germline values: CDR1 SNHLY, CDR2 FYNNEI. The V and J ends lost 6 bases and 6 bases respectively, with 9 bases between them. CDR3 size: 12 residues. The chain's CDR3 is CASSRLVNEQFF. The CDR3 nucleotides are TGTGCCAGCAGCAGACTAGTCAATGAGCAGTTCTTC. The full variable domain, its missing parts supplied by reference TRBV2 and TRBJ2-1, is EPEVTQTPSHQVTQMGQEVILRCVPISNHLYFYWYRQILGQKVEFLVSFYNNEISEKSEIFDDQFSVERPDGSNFTLKIRSTKLEDSAMYFCASSRLVNEQFFGPGTRLTVL.

The chain recombines TRBV3-1 (or the pseudogene TRBV3-2) with TRBJ2-3; 9 bases align to TRBD2. V dropped 7 bases and J dropped 0; count of bases not matched to a gene: 5. CDR3 size: 15 residues. In germline, CDR1 is LGHDT, CDR2 YNNKEL (reference sequence). This CDR3 is CASTLAGASTDTQYF. The CDR3 nucleotides read TGTGCCAGCACCTTAGCGGGGGCCAGCACAGATACGCAGTATTTT.

The rearrangement joins TRBV6-5 to TRBJ1-3, with D possibly matching TRBD1 (6 bases). The CDR3 spans 14 residues. The ends were cut back, 8 bases at V and 3 bases at J, with 14 bases in the middle. Germline V gives CDR1 MNHEY, CDR2 SVGAGI. In DNA form, the CDR3 reads TGTGCCAGCGGGCGCGGGGGCAGTGGAAACACCATATATTTT. Its protein is CASGRGGSGNTIYF.

This clone turned up a few times. The V call is TRBV6-5, the J call TRBJ1-2, with no clear D. The germline gives CDR1 MNHEY, CDR2 SVGAGI. Trimming took off 6 bases at V and 7 bases at J, with 18 bases between the two ends. The CDR3 runs 14 residues. For the CDR3, the DNA is TGTGCCAGCAGCCGAGTCGGGAGGTCAACTGGCTACACCTTC. This gives the protein CASSRVGRSTGYTF.

V and J are TRBV25-1 and TRBJ2-5; 9 bases line up with TRBD2. The germline V gene has CDR1 MGHDK and CDR2 SYGVNS. V dropped 4 bases and J dropped 5; count of bases not matched to a gene: 2. The CDR3 is 13 residues long. The CDR3 region has the DNA TGTGCCAGCAGTGTAGCGGGGGTGGAGACCCAGTACTTC. Translation: CASSVAGVETQYF.

CDR3 nucleotide sequence: TGCGCCAGCAGCTTCCAGGGGGCGCACACCGGGGAGCTGTTTTTT. Its translation: CASSFQGAHTGELFF. V gene TRBV5-1 combines with J gene TRBJ2-2; 8 positions match TRBD1. The CDR3 loop spans 15 amino acids. V shed 2 bases and J 3 bases; nucleotides not matched to a gene: 3. Germline CDR1 and CDR2: SGHRS and YFSETQ.

The J gene is TRBJ1-2, the V gene TRBV6-5; a possible D gene is TRBD1 (6 bases). Germline CDR1 MNHEY, CDR2 SVGAGI. This CDR3 contains 14 residues. V was shortened by 6 bases and J by 3 bases, with 14 bases between the two germline ends. CDR3 nucleotide sequence: TGTGCCAGCAGGGAGAGGGGGGGGTACTATGGCTACACCTTC. Its translation: CASRERGGYYGYTF.

CDR3 region: CASSVGGKGAGELFF. CDR3 DNA sequence: TGTGCCAGCAGCGTAGGTGGCAAGGGGGCCGGGGAGCTGTTTTTT. J is TRBJ2-2 and V is TRBV9; the D gene is possibly TRBD1 (6 bases). Per the germline V gene, CDR1 is SGDLS and CDR2 is YYNGEE. Deletions cut 0 bases from V and 6 bases from J, with 12 bases between. CDR3 size: 15 residues.